The subject of this entry is one TCR beta chain. This sample was taken from a study of blood T cell repertoires in COVID-19. Study information: COVID-19 samples collected from the United States, Italy and Spain covered acute and convalescent phases. The analysed material was cDNA or gDNA that came from T cells, B-cell-depleted T cells, or PBMCs.

Authors' methods: Nucleated cell counts were estimated from reference gene primer amplification. TCRdb's copy holds only in-frame clones and misses some; the assay was immunoSEQ multiplex PCR. Clone size and V and J calls were adopted from that table, with D and trimming inferred from the DNA. Of about 95,000 clones listed, around 80% are singletons. Germline V gene data show CDR1 as KGHSH and CDR2 as LQKENI. The length of the CDR3 is 17 residues. J lost 0 bases, V lost 3 bases, and 4 bases had no gene match. The V and J genes are TRBV18 and TRBJ2-7, with 14 bases fitting TRBD2. Specimen: peripheral blood. The TCR sequence derives from a human donor in a cohort sampled during active COVID-19. DNA for the CDR3: TGTGCCAGCTCACCGCGGGGACTAGCGGGGGCCTCCTACGAGCAGTACTTC. This gives the protein CASSPRGLAGASYEQYF.